The 2 T cell receptor beta chains below all came from one sample that was sequenced in a study of regulatory T cells in long-lasting Graves disease. Researchers made TCR beta libraries by using iRepertoire HTBI primers and running Arm-PCR on CDR3 regions. TCRdb itself ran the multiplex PCR reads through MiXCR, one entry per CDR3 protein. The table records 700,000 or so distinct CDR3 sequences, 30% of them present only once. Stated time point: persistent/refractory GD, antithyroid drugs over 5 years with positive TRAb. PBMCs provided the RNA from which the TCR library was made. Sequenced here: peripheral blood mononuclear cells (PBMCs), sampled when the disease was refractory, from a patient treated with antithyroid drugs. The receptors come from a female donor with Graves disease.

The chain recombines TRBV28 with TRBJ1-6; 7 bases line up with TRBD1. This CDR3 contains 16 residues. Germline V lookup: CDR1 MDHEN, CDR2 SYDVKM. V trimming: 6 bases; J trimming: 0 bases; junction bases outside the gene matches: 5. The CDR3 DNA reads TGTGCCAGCAGCCTGGGACAGAGCTCCTATAATTCACCCCTCCACTTT. Its protein is CASSLGQSSYNSPLHF. The full variable domain, rest sourced from reference TRBV28 and TRBJ1-6, is DVKVTQSSRYLVKRTGEKVFLECVQDMDHENMFWYRQDPGLGLRLIYFSYDVKMKEKGDIPEGYSVSREKKERFSLILESASTNQTSMYLCASSLGQSSYNSPLHFGNGTRLTVT.

The J gene is TRBJ2-2, the V gene TRBV12-3 or TRBV12-4, with 8 bases identical to TRBD2. The CDR3 runs to 15 residues. With V trimmed by 3 bases and J by 7 bases, 7 bases remained unmatched. The CDR3 loop is CASSLNSGTGGELFF. In nucleotides, the CDR3 is TGTGCCAGCAGTTTGAATAGCGGGACGGGCGGGGAGCTGTTTTTT.